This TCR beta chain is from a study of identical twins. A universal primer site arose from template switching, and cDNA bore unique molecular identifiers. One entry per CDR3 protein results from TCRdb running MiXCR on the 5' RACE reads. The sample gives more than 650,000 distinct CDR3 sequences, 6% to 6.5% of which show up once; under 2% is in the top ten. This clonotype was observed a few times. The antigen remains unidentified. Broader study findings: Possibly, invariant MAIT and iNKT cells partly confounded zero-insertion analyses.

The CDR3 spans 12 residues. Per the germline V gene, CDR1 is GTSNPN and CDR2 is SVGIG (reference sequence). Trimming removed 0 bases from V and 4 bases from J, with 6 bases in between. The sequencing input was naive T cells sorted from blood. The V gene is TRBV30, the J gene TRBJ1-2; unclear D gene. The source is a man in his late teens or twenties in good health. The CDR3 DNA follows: TGTGCCTGGAGTGTACTCGGCTATGGCTACACCTTC. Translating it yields CAWSVLGYGYTF.